A selection of T cell receptor beta chains follows, all from one sample in a study of blood T cell repertoires in COVID-19. Clones were sequenced by immunoSEQ multiplex PCR, and TCRdb holds only the in-frame ones, with some missing. The data contain roughly 54,000 clones, 70% to 90% of them singletons. What was sequenced was peripheral blood. The receptor source for this set is a human donor in a cohort sampled during active COVID-19. Both conserved end residues are part of each CDR3. Each record gives: clone size, V gene, CDR3 protein. Clone size is not always given. Where it is, it says once, few, many or a class for expanded clones.

NA	TRBV7-2	CASSLGAGRGLTEAFF
NA	TRBV2	CASSAGLAGARELFF
NA	TRBV28	CASTRSRAERELFF
NA	TRBV7-9	CASSYRQEETQYF
NA	TRBV18	CASSPADRGLFSPLHF
NA	TRBV11-3	CASSRTGSGELFF
once	TRBV19	CASRGRGSYEQYF
few	TRBV5-1	CASSLAGQNLETQYF
NA	TRBV28	CASSFLTTSANYGYTF
NA	TRBV24-1	CATSDGQGNNEKLFF
few	TRBV7-2	CASSPKVRENTGELFF
NA	TRBV7-9	CASTTDRGYEQYF
NA	TRBV15	CATKSRQGATPETQYF
NA	TRBV27	CASSPRFEGNQPQHF
NA	TRBV6-1	CATGSGGPGNIQYF
once	TRBV6-5	CASNQRGGPHTQYF
NA	TRBV5-4	CASSLAVAAGGETQYF
NA	TRBV29-1	CSVDPHGNTEAFF
once	TRBV2	CASSPGQGGSPPQHF
NA	TRBV23-1	CASSQSPGGGLDSPLHF